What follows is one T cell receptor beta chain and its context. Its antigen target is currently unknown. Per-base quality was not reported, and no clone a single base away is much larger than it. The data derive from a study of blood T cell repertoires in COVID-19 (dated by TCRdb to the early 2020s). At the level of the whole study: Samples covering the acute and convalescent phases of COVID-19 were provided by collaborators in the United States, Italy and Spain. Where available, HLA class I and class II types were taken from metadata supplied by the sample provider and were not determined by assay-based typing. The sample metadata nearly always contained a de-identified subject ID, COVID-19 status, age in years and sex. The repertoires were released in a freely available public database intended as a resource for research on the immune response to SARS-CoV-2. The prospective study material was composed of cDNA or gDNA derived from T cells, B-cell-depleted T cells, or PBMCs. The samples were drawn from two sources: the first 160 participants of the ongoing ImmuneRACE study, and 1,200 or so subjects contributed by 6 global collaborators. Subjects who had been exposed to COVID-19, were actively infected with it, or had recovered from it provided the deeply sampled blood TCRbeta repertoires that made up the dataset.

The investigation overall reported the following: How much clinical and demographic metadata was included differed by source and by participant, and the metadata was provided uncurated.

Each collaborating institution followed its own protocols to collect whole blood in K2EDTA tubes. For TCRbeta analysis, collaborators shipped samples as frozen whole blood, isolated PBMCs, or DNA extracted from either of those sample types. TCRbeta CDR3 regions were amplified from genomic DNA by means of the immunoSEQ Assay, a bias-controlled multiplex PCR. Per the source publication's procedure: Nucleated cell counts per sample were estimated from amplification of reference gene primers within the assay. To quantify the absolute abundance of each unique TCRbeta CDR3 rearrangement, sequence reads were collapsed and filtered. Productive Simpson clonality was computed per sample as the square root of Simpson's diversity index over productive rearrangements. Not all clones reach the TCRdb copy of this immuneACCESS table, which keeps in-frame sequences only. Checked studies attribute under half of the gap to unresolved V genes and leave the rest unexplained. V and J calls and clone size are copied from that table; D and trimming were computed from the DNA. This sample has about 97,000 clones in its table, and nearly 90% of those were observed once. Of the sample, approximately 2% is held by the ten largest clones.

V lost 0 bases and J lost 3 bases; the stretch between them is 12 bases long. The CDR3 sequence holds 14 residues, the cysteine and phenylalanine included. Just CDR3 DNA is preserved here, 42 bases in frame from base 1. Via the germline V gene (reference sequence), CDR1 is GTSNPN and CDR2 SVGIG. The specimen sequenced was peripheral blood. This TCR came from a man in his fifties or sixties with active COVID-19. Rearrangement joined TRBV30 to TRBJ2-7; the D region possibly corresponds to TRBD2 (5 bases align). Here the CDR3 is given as CAWSVIGIGYEQYF. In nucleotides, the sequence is TGTGCCTGGAGTGTAATCGGGATTGGCTACGAGCAGTACTTC.